Each of the 7 T cell receptor beta chains below was sequenced from the same sample in a study of cytomegalovirus exposure and HLA in healthy donors. Amplification used 60 Vbeta primers and 13 Jbeta primers. Profiled with immunoSEQ multiplex PCR; TCRdb holds only in-frame clones, not every one. The data show approximately 120,000 clones, around 85% seen once. Sequenced input: PBMCs. Every receptor here comes from a young woman in good health and CMV-seropositive.

The CDR3, as DNA: TGTGCCAGCAGCCGAGCGGGAGGGAACACCGGGGAGCTGTTTTTT. It codes for CASSRAGGNTGELFF. The chain combines TRBV9 with TRBJ2-2, with 9 bases fitting TRBD2. Trimming cost V 4 bases and J 1 base; bases outside gene matches: 2. The length of the CDR3 is 15 residues. Germline-derived CDR1 and CDR2 are SGDLS and YYNGEE.

The chain couples TRBV4-1 to TRBJ2-3, with 7 nucleotides matching TRBD2. V lost 1 base, J lost 4 bases, and 2 bases stayed unmatched. Germline CDR1 and CDR2: MGHRA and YSYEKL. This CDR3 is 14 amino acids long. The CDR3: CASSQAAGADTQYF. The CDR3 DNA is TGCGCCAGCAGCCAAGCTGCGGGAGCAGATACGCAGTATTTT.

This clone turned up a few times. This rearrangement joins TRBV30 to TRBJ2-2, with a possible D match to TRBD1 (6 bases). Germline-derived CDR1 and CDR2 are GTSNPN and SVGIG (reference sequence). Trimming pared 5 bases from V and 9 bases from J, leaving 7 bases between. The CDR3 contains 10 residues. The CDR3, as DNA: TGTGCCTGGGGGGGCCGGGAGCTGTTTTTT. Translated, it gives CAWGGRELFF.

The chain uses TRBV6-5 and TRBJ1-1; D gene ambiguous. Germline CDR1 reads MNHEY; CDR2 reads SVGAGI. The CDR3 runs to 13 residues. Trimming took off 6 bases at V and 1 base at J, with 9 bases between the two ends. CDR3: CASRASSNTEAFF. In nucleotides, the CDR3 is TGTGCCAGCAGGGCAAGTTCGAACACTGAAGCTTTCTTT.

The genes are TRBV9 and TRBJ2-1, with D maybe TRBD2 (6 bases). The V gene's germline CDR1 is SGDLS and CDR2 YYNGEE. The ends were cut back, 0 bases at V and 3 bases at J, with 7 bases in the middle. The CDR3 has 14 amino acids. The CDR3 coding sequence is TGTGCCAGCAGCGTAGGGCGGGGCTACAATGAGCAGTTCTTC. Translating it yields CASSVGRGYNEQFF.

The chain couples TRBV27 to TRBJ2-7; 8 bases map to TRBD2. V lost 7 bases and J lost 6; bases outside the gene matches: 14. This CDR3 has 15 residues. Germline loops: CDR1 MNHEY, CDR2 SMNVEV (reference sequence). Written as DNA, the CDR3 is TGTGCCAGCAACCCGGGACTAGAAGGCCCGGGCGAGCAGTACTTC. Translation gives CASNPGLEGPGEQYF.

The V gene is TRBV4-1, the J gene TRBJ2-1; 7 bases map to TRBD2. Per the germline V gene, CDR1 is MGHRA and CDR2 is YSYEKL. V shed 6 bases and J 0 bases; nucleotides not matched to a gene: 5. There are 15 residues in the CDR3. DNA for the CDR3: TGCGCCAGCAGTCCTAGCGGAGGCTCCTACAATGAGCAGTTCTTC. Residues: CASSPSGGSYNEQFF.